The T cell receptor (beta chain) described here comes from a study of blood T cell repertoires in COVID-19. Between the trimmed V and J ends, which lost 5 bases and 3 bases, there was a span of 20 bases. CDR1 and CDR2 (germline): KGHSH, LQKENI. The CDR3 runs to 16 residues. Original processing methods: Researchers report that nucleated cell counts were estimated from reference gene primer amplification. Profiled with immunoSEQ multiplex PCR; TCRdb holds only in-frame clones, not every one. Clonal size and the V and J genes are those of that table, whereas D and trimming came from the DNA. The sample has about 87,000 clones; approximately 83% are singletons.

This chain joins TRBV18 and TRBJ2-7; D may be TRBD2 (6 bases). The sequence was collected from a woman between 70 and 85 years old with acute or convalescent COVID-19. The sequencing input was peripheral blood. CDR3: CASSSREAGLRYEQYF. The DNA for the CDR3 is TGTGCCAGCTCATCCAGGGAGGCAGGGTTGCGCTACGAGCAGTACTTC.